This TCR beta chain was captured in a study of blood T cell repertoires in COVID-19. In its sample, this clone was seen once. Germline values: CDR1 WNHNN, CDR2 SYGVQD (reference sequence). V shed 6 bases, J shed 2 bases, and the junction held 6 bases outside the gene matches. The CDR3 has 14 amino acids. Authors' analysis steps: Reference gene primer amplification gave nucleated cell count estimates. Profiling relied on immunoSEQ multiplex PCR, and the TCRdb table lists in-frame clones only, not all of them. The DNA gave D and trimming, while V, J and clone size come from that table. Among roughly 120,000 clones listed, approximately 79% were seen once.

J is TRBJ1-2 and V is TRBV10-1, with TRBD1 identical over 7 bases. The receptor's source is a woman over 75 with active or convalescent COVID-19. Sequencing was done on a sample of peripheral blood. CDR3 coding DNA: TGCGCCAGCAGCGCGGGGACAGCAAACTATGGCTACACCTTC. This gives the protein CASSAGTANYGYTF.